This T cell receptor (beta chain) was identified in a study of T cell responses to AZD1222 COVID-19 vaccine. Points from the study as a whole: A rise in Spike-specific TCR breadth and depth followed two AZD1222 doses. There were mostly white British donors and more females than males, and clonal diversity was possibly underestimated.

Turning to this clone: Its target is not known.

Libraries were prepared by immunoSEQ multiplex PCR; TCRdb keeps only in-frame clonotypes and omits some of them. The sample has 40,000 to 50,000 clones; over 80% are singletons. Per the germline V gene, CDR1 is SQVTM and CDR2 is ANQGSEA. This CDR3 has 14 amino acids. Trimming cost V 3 bases and J 4 bases, with 13 bases left between them. Sequencing was performed on peripheral blood, taken 28 days after the second AZD1222 dose. J is TRBJ1-3 and V is TRBV29-1; D remains unclear. The TCR was taken from an adult who received the AZD1222 COVID-19 vaccine. CDR3 loop: CSVDSSVRGNTIYF. The CDR3, as DNA: TGCAGCGTTGACTCTAGTGTGAGGGGAAACACCATATATTTT.